Listed below are T cell receptor beta chains from one sample, sequenced in a study of type 1 and type 2 diabetes patients. TCRdb reprocessed the multiplex PCR reads via MiXCR and lists one record per CDR3 protein. Among approximately 260,000 distinct CDR3 sequences listed, around 47% were seen once. The source material was peripheral blood mononuclear cells (PBMCs). Source of these receptors: a man aged 18 to 29 with type 2 diabetes. Each CDR3 is given with its conserved first and last residue. A D gene is named only where the DNA matches it firmly. The size field is filled for only some rows; it gives once, few, many or a size class.

- | TRBJ1-2 | TRBV6-5 | - | CARSSVERGGGYTF | TGTGCCAGAAGCTCTGTCGAGCGGGGGGGAGGCTACACCTTC
many | TRBJ2-7 | TRBV7-8 | - | CASSLGGDASYEQYF | TGTGCCAGCAGCTTAGGAGGGGACGCGAGCTACGAGCAGTACTTC
- | TRBJ2-3 | TRBV20-1 | TRBD1 | CSASRRDRGLLLRTDTQYF | TGCAGTGCTAGTCGCCGGGACAGGGGGTTACTCTTACGCACAGATACGCAGTATTTT
few | TRBJ2-5 | TRBV6-5 | - | CASSESDQETQYF | TGCGCCAGCAGTGAGTCGGATCAAGAGACCCAGTACTTC
- | TRBJ1-1 | TRBV10-1 | TRBD1 | CASSEQGVTEAFF | TGCGCCAGCAGTGAACAGGGGGTCACTGAAGCTTTCTTT
- | TRBJ2-7 | TRBV28 | - | CASTINYEQYF | TGTGCCAGCACAATAAATTACGAGCAGTACTTC
- | TRBJ1-5 | TRBV30 | TRBD1 | CAWSTWTGENQPQHF | TGTGCCTGGAGTACATGGACAGGGGAAAATCAGCCCCAGCATTTT
- | TRBJ2-1 | TRBV6-6 | TRBD2 | CASSAGGDHEQFF | TGCGCCAGCAGTGCGGGAGGGGACCATGAGCAGTTCTTC
few | TRBJ2-7 | TRBV9 | TRBD1 | CASSAGQPYEQYF | TGTGCCAGCAGCGCGGGACAGCCCTACGAGCAGTACTTC
few | TRBJ1-1 | TRBV7-3 | - | CASVGDTEAFF | TGTGCCAGCGTGGGGGATACTGAAGCTTTCTTT
- | TRBJ2-7 | TRBV20-1 | TRBD1 | CSAVTGAYGQYF | TGCAGTGCAGTTACAGGGGCCTACGGGCAGTACTTC
many | TRBJ1-1 | TRBV7-2 | - | CASSSYQGWTEAFF | TGTGCCAGCAGCTCATATCAGGGCTGGACTGAAGCTTTCTTT
few | TRBJ2-7 | TRBV7-8 | - | CASSYLNGGDEQYF | TGTGCCAGCAGCTACCTCAACGGAGGGGACGAGCAGTACTTC
- | TRBJ2-3 | TRBV7-2 | TRBD1 | CASSFPGQGADTQYF | TGTGCCAGTAGCTTCCCGGGACAGGGGGCAGATACGCAGTATTTT
- | TRBJ2-1 | TRBV28 | TRBD1 | CASSLPGGSYNEQFF | TGTGCCAGCAGTCTGCCAGGGGGATCCTACAATGAGCAGTTCTTC
few | TRBJ2-1 | TRBV7-8 | - | CASSLTPGTAGDEQFF | TGTGCCAGCAGCTTAACACCCGGGACCGCGGGCGATGAGCAGTTCTTC
- | TRBJ2-5 | TRBV5-1 | TRBD2 | CASSTLAGGQTQYF | TGCGCCAGCAGCACGTTAGCGGGAGGACAGACCCAGTACTTC
- | TRBJ2-7 | TRBV28 | - | CAIRPREDFYEQYF | TGTGCCATCAGACCCAGGGAAGACTTCTACGAGCAGTACTTC
many | TRBJ2-7 | TRBV19 | TRBD1 | CASSQGAAEQYF | TGTGCCAGTAGTCAGGGGGCAGCCGAGCAGTACTTC
- | TRBJ2-7 | TRBV19 | - | CASQPGQRRGEQYF | TGTGCCAGTCAACCGGGACAGCGGCGGGGCGAGCAGTACTTC
few | TRBJ1-1 | TRBV30 | - | CAWRTESASPILEAFF | TGTGCCTGGAGGACTGAGAGTGCCAGCCCCATCTTAGAAGCTTTCTTT
- | TRBJ1-2 | TRBV20-1 | - | CSAWQGTRGYGYTF | TGCAGTGCTTGGCAAGGGACCAGGGGCTATGGCTACACCTTC
- | TRBJ2-7 | TRBV2 | - | CASTFPGSSYEQYF | TGTGCCAGCACCTTCCCTGGTAGCTCCTACGAGCAGTACTTC
once | TRBJ2-2 | TRBV25-1 | TRBD2 | CASSELAGATGELFF | TGTGCCAGCAGTGAACTAGCGGGCGCCACCGGGGAGCTGTTTTTT
few | TRBJ1-1 | TRBV29-1 | - | CSVGVANTEAFF | TGCAGCGTTGGGGTGGCGAACACTGAAGCTTTCTTT
few | TRBJ2-7 | TRBV7-2 | - | CASSLGGHYSYEQYF | TGTGCCAGCAGCTTAGGGGGCCACTACTCCTACGAGCAGTACTTC
many | TRBJ2-7 | TRBV30 | - | CAWMLLGEQYF | TGTGCCTGGATGTTGCTGGGGGAGCAGTACTTC
once | TRBJ2-1 | TRBV30 | TRBD2 | CAGGTSGRAVEQLF | TGTGCAGGGGGGACTAGCGGGAGAGCAGTTGAGCAGCTCTTC
many | TRBJ2-5 | TRBV15 | - | CATSRDGQQETQYF | TGTGCCACCAGCAGAGATGGACAGCAAGAGACCCAGTACTTC
- | TRBJ1-4 | TRBV27 | TRBD1 | CASRKGAANEKLFF | TGTGCCAGCAGAAAGGGGGCTGCTAATGAAAAACTGTTTTTT
- | TRBJ2-2 | TRBV15 | - | CATSRGSPANTGELFF | TGTGCCACCAGCAGAGGGAGTCCGGCGAACACCGGGGAGCTGTTTTTT